This TCR beta chain was sequenced during a study of T-cell reconstitution after alpha-beta-depleted transplantation in children. Study outcomes and limitations: The origin of high day-60 TCRbeta diversity in some patients lay in surviving recipient T cells and thymic progenitors. A year post-transplant, T-cell counts and diversity derived mostly from newly produced T cells. Two months or so post-transplant, alpha-beta T cells reportedly derived from several hundred expanded graft clones.

Unique molecular identifiers featured in how the TCRbeta library was prepared. One entry per CDR3 protein, called by TCRdb with MiXCR from the PCR reads. The sample shows 500,000 to 650,000 distinct CDR3 sequences, approximately 13% of them seen only once. The sample holds a few counts of this clonotype. Antigen: not known. V lost 0 bases to trimming and J lost 2 bases, with 5 bases between them. The CDR3 contains 14 residues. The germline CDR1 and CDR2 sequences are MNHEY and SMNVEV (reference sequence). The chain uses TRBV27 and TRBJ2-1; tentative D call: TRBD1 (5 bases). This TCR derives from a male patient younger than 18 who had a stem cell transplant for acute myeloid leukemia, so the T cells may come from the graft donor. The starting material was PBMCs, mostly from graft donor cells, obtained 360 days after TCRalphabeta/CD19-depleted stem cell transplant. In DNA form, the CDR3 reads TGTGCCAGCAGTTTATCGACAGCCTACAATGAGCAGTTCTTC. Amino acid sequence: CASSLSTAYNEQFF.